The 24 T cell receptor beta chains presented below share a single source sample, sequenced in a study of T cell responses to AZD1222 COVID-19 vaccine. Libraries were prepared by immunoSEQ multiplex PCR; TCRdb keeps only in-frame clonotypes and omits some of them. Of about 100,000 clones in the sample, just over 90% were seen once. The sequencing used peripheral blood, collected 28 days after the second AZD1222 dose. The receptors shown here come from an adult who received the AZD1222 COVID-19 vaccine.

This clone was seen a few times. Here the CDR3 DNA reads TGTGCCAGCAGCTTAGTGGGACAGGGGAATTACAATGAGCAGTTCTTC. Translating gives CASSLVGQGNYNEQFF. The chain combines TRBV11-3 with TRBJ2-1, with 10 bases aligning to TRBD1. Losses at the gene ends were 1 base for V and 4 bases for J; bases not matched to a gene: 4. CDR1 and CDR2 (germline): SGHNT, YENEEA. The CDR3 is made up of 16 amino acids.

The J gene is TRBJ1-1, the V gene TRBV7-9, with a weak D call TRBD1 (6 bases). The length of the CDR3 is 15 residues. Germline assignment: CDR1 SEHNR and CDR2 FQNEAQ (reference sequence). V lost 5 bases to trimming and J lost 3 bases, with 16 bases between them. CDR3 amino acids: CASSVHRVAHTEAFF. The CDR3 DNA sequence: TGTGCCAGCAGCGTCCACAGGGTCGCCCACACTGAAGCTTTCTTT. Complete variable domain (other parts from reference TRBV7-9 and TRBJ1-1): DTGVSQNPRHKITKRGQNVTFRCDPISEHNRLYWYRQTLGQGPEFLTYFQNEAQLEKSRLLSDRFSAERPKGSFSTLEIQRTEQGDSAMYLCASSVHRVAHTEAFFGQGTRLTVV.

The chain couples TRBV5-1 to TRBJ2-3; no clear D. The germline CDR1 and CDR2 sequences are SGHRS and YFSETQ. The CDR3 runs 13 residues. Trimming shortened V by 6 bases and J by 2 bases, and 10 bases separated the two germline ends. The CDR3 loop reads CASNLMTTDTQYF. The CDR3 bases are TGCGCCAGCAACCTGATGACCACAGATACGCAGTATTTT.

The chain recombines TRBV18 with TRBJ1-1, with a tentative D call TRBD1 (5 bases). CDR1 is KGHSH, CDR2 LQKENI, per germline. The CDR3 covers 14 residues. Trimming left V 10 bases short and J 0 bases short, with 15 bases between. In DNA form, the CDR3 reads TGTGCCACCGGACGGGGGTCCCTGAACACTGAAGCTTTCTTT. Translation: CATGRGSLNTEAFF.

This rearrangement joins TRBV2 to TRBJ1-2, with a tentative D call TRBD1 (6 bases). Trimming stripped 7 bases from V and 2 bases from J, with 14 bases between. The CDR3 extends over 14 amino acids. The V gene's germline CDR1 is SNHLY and CDR2 FYNNEI. The CDR3 sequence is CASNSNRENYGYTF. The CDR3 bases are TGTGCCAGCAACTCAAACAGGGAGAACTATGGCTACACCTTC.

The chain carries TRBV7-2 and TRBJ1-1, with TRBD1 matching 7 bases. J gave up 1 base and V 10 bases, and 6 bases lay outside the gene matches. CDR1 SGHTA and CDR2 FQGNSA come from the germline V gene. This CDR3 has 13 residues. CDR3 sequence: CATMTGPNTEAFF. The CDR3 DNA follows: TGTGCCACCATGACAGGGCCGAACACTGAAGCTTTCTTT.

The DNA of the CDR3 is TGTGCCAGCAGCGGGCAGGGTGTGGACGGGGAGCTGTTTTTT. Amino acids: CASSGQGVDGELFF. The chain employs TRBV9 and TRBJ2-2; TRBD1 is a possible D gene (5 bases). The germline V gene has CDR1 SGDLS and CDR2 YYNGEE. V was cut by 3 bases and J by 7 bases, with 13 bases left in between. This CDR3 region has 14 residues.

In regard to this clone: Other DNA sequences in the sample encode the same CDR3. The chain recombines TRBV6-2 or TRBV6-3 with TRBJ1-5; TRBD1 matches 8 bases. This CDR3 is 14 amino acids long. V lost 2 bases, J lost 4 bases, and 1 base stayed unmatched. Germline V gives CDR1 MNHEY, CDR2 SVGEGT. The CDR3 region is CASSYTGGNQPQHF. The CDR3 region has the DNA TGTGCCAGCAGTTACACAGGGGGTAATCAGCCCCAGCATTTT.

The chain has TRBV28 and TRBJ2-3; 7 bases are shared with TRBD2. Germline CDR1 MDHEN, CDR2 SYDVKM. V shed 3 bases and J 4 bases; nucleotides not matched to a gene: 4. The CDR3 contains 14 residues. The CDR3 here is CASSLAGVADTQYF. The CDR3 nucleotides are TGTGCCAGCAGTTTGGCGGGGGTGGCAGATACGCAGTATTTT. Combining the CDR3 with reference TRBV28 and TRBJ2-3 gives the whole variable domain DVKVTQSSRYLVKRTGEKVFLECVQDMDHENMFWYRQDPGLGLRLIYFSYDVKMKEKGDIPEGYSVSREKKERFSLILESASTNQTSMYLCASSLAGVADTQYFGPGTRLTVL.

V gene TRBV19 combines with J gene TRBJ2-2; 11 positions match TRBD2. The CDR3 totals 18 residues. Trimming at V came to 1 base and at J to 6 bases, leaving 10 bases not matched to a gene. The V gene's germline CDR1 is LNHDA and CDR2 SQIVND (reference sequence). In DNA, the CDR3 is TGTGCCAGTAGTATAGGGAGTAGCGGGAGGGCCTGGGCCGGGGAGCTGTTTTTT. This gives the protein CASSIGSSGRAWAGELFF.

The V gene is TRBV7-2, the J gene TRBJ2-7; D assignment may be TRBD1 or TRBD2 (5 bases each). Germline assignment: CDR1 SGHTA and CDR2 FQGNSA. The V end was cut by 4 bases, the J end by 4 bases, with 5 bases between. This CDR3 has 11 amino acids. Here the CDR3 reads CASSWGYEQYF. The CDR3, as DNA: TGTGCCAGCAGCTGGGGGTACGAGCAGTACTTC.

This chain links TRBV15 with TRBJ1-5; D is unclear. The CDR3 contains 15 residues. V was clipped by 0 bases and J by 2 bases, with 8 bases between them. Germline-derived CDR1 and CDR2 are LNHNV and YYDKDF (reference sequence). The CDR3 coding sequence is TGTGCCACCAGCAGAGATGGTATGGGCAATCAGCCCCAGCATTTT. Protein sequence: CATSRDGMGNQPQHF.

The chain carries TRBV19 and TRBJ1-2; D remains ambiguous. Germline lookup yields CDR1 LNHDA and CDR2 SQIVND (reference sequence). The CDR3 spans 14 residues. V shed 3 bases and J shed 6 bases, with 14 bases lying between them. The CDR3 coding sequence is TGTGCCAGTAGTATCCCCGGGGTTTCAGATGGCTACACCTTC. It translates to CASSIPGVSDGYTF.

The chain is built from TRBV3-1 (or the pseudogene TRBV3-2) and TRBJ2-7, with D possibly TRBD1 on 6 matching bases. This CDR3 spans 15 amino acids. Germline lookup yields CDR1 LGHDT and CDR2 YNNKEL (reference sequence). The V and J ends lost 1 base and 2 bases respectively, with 12 bases between them. The CDR3 region is CASSQVIGQPYEQYF. In DNA, the CDR3 is TGTGCCAGCAGCCAAGTTATCGGACAGCCCTACGAGCAGTACTTC.

This clone was seen just once. The chain uses TRBV30 and TRBJ1-1; 9 bases align to TRBD1. This CDR3 is 13 amino acids long. J lost 3 bases, V lost 4 bases, and 3 bases had no gene match. CDR1 and CDR2 from the germline V gene are GTSNPN and SVGIG (reference sequence). CDR3 amino acids: CAWMRQGDTEAFF. The DNA for the CDR3 is TGTGCCTGGATGCGACAGGGGGACACTGAAGCTTTCTTT.

The chain has TRBV3-1 (or the pseudogene TRBV3-2) and TRBJ1-1; D not certain. Germline V gene lookup returns CDR1 LGHDT and CDR2 YNNKEL (reference sequence). CDR3 size: 12 residues. Trimming removed 0 bases at V and 11 bases at J, with 10 bases between. Here the CDR3 DNA reads TGTGCCAGCAGCCAAGAGGTGGGCCGGGCTTTCTTT. As protein: CASSQEVGRAFF.

The V gene is TRBV21-1, the J gene TRBJ1-1. TRBV21-1 is a known pseudogene. This CDR3 is built from 10 residues. The CDR3 DNA reads TGTGCCAGCAGTCACACTGAAGCTTTCTTT. This gives the protein CASSHTEAFF.

The chain couples TRBV30 to TRBJ1-1, with no clear D. Deletions cut 3 bases from V and 0 bases from J, with 8 bases between. The CDR3 has 13 amino acids. Looked up from germline, CDR1 is GTSNPN and CDR2 is SVGIG (reference sequence). CDR3 in DNA: TGTGCCTGGAGGAGCGAGTTGAACACTGAAGCTTTCTTT. This encodes CAWRSELNTEAFF.

The CDR3 is CASSQPGQEYEQYF. The CDR3 nucleotides read TGTGCCAGCAGCCAACCGGGACAGGAGTACGAGCAGTACTTC. The chain recombines TRBV4-2 with TRBJ2-7; 8 nucleotides align to TRBD1. V was clipped by 2 bases and J by 4 bases; unmatched bases: 4. Germline CDR1 and CDR2: LGHNA and YNFKEQ. This CDR3 is built from 14 residues.

The chain joins TRBV6-5 to TRBJ1-4; the D gene is possibly TRBD1 (5 bases). This CDR3 comprises 14 residues. CDR1 is MNHEY and CDR2 is SVGAGI in the germline V gene. Trimming removed 3 bases from V and 4 bases from J, with 9 bases in between. The CDR3 protein is CASSYRGDNEKLFF. In DNA form, the CDR3 reads TGTGCCAGCAGTTATCGAGGGGATAATGAAAAACTGTTTTTT.

This clone occurred a few times. The chain joins TRBV3-1 (or the pseudogene TRBV3-2) to TRBJ1-1; D is perhaps TRBD1 (5 bases). V dropped 5 bases and J dropped 10 bases, with 23 bases sitting between them. CDR3 size: 15 residues. The germline V gene has CDR1 LGHDT and CDR2 YNNKEL (reference sequence). The CDR3 region is CASSKKDGTWGGAFF. The CDR3 nucleotides are TGTGCCAGCAGCAAGAAGGACGGGACCTGGGGTGGAGCTTTCTTT.

V usage is TRBV18 and J usage is TRBJ2-7; D unresolved. V was clipped by 5 bases and J by 4 bases, with 12 bases between them. CDR1 is KGHSH and CDR2 is LQKENI in the germline V gene. The CDR3 spans 13 residues. CDR3 coding DNA: TGTGCCAGCTCATCCCCGGACCAATACGAGCAGTACTTC. Amino acids: CASSSPDQYEQYF.

The chain joins TRBV3-1 (or the pseudogene TRBV3-2) to TRBJ2-1; TRBD2 aligns across 9 bases. The J segment lost 2 bases and the V segment lost 0 bases, leaving 2 bases of the junction unmatched. There are 16 residues in the CDR3. CDR1 and CDR2 (germline): LGHDT, YNNKEL (reference sequence). CDR3 sequence reads: CASSQETSGTYNEQFF. The DNA of the CDR3 is TGTGCCAGCAGCCAAGAGACTAGCGGAACCTACAATGAGCAGTTCTTC.

V is TRBV18 and J is TRBJ1-4; 10 bases fit TRBD1. With V trimmed by 2 bases and J by 8 bases, 17 bases remained unmatched. CDR1 and CDR2 from the germline V gene are KGHSH and LQKENI. The CDR3 contains 19 residues. In DNA, the CDR3 is TGTGCCAGCTCACCAAACGTTTTAGGTTTCCGGGACAGGGGAGAAAAACTGTTTTTT. Translation: CASSPNVLGFRDRGEKLFF.